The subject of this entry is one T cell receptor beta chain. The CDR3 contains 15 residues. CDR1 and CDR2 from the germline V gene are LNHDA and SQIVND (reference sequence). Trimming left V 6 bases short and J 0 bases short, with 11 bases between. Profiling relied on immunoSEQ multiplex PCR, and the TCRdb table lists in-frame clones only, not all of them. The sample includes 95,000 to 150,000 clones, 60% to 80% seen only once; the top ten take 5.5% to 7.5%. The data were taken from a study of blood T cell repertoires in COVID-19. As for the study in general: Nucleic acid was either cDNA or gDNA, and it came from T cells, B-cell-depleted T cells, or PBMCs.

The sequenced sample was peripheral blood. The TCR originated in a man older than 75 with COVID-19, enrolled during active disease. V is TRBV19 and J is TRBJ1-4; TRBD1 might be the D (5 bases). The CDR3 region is CASRTQDATNEKLFF. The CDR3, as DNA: TGTGCCAGTAGGACACAGGATGCAACTAATGAAAAACTGTTTTTT.